A single sample gave rise to the 23 T cell receptor beta chains below, sequenced in a study of molecular identifiers for immune sequencing clone quantification. Via MiXCR, TCRdb re-called the PCR reads, giving one row per CDR3 protein. The sample lists about 330,000 distinct CDR3 sequences; over 20% were seen once. The sequenced sample was naive CD8+ T cells from blood, with Jurkat cell RNA spiked in. Regarding subset: FACS-sorted CD8+CD4-CCR7+CD45RA+ naive T cells. These receptors all come from a human donor in good health. Some libraries in this study had Jurkat cell RNA spiked in.

CDR3 loop: CASSREGDKSYGYTF. In nucleotides, the CDR3 is TGTGCCAGCAGCCGAGAAGGGGACAAAAGCTATGGCTACACCTTC. The J gene is TRBJ1-2, the V gene TRBV3-1, with a possible D match to TRBD1 (6 bases). CDR1 and CDR2 from the germline V gene are LGHDT and YNNKEL (reference sequence). The CDR3 covers 15 residues. V dropped 4 bases and J dropped 4 bases, with 16 bases sitting between them. Together with reference TRBV3-1 and TRBJ1-2, the CDR3 gives the full variable domain: DTAVSQTPKYLVTQMGNDKSIKCEQNLGHDTMYWYKQDSKKFLKIMFSYNNKELIINETVPNRFSPKSPDKAHLNLHINSLELGDSAVYFCASSREGDKSYGYTFGSGTRLTVV.

At least ten counts were recorded for this clonotype. The J gene is TRBJ1-1, the V gene TRBV12-3 or TRBV12-4; 8 bases map to TRBD1. This CDR3 is 16 amino acids long. Trimming cost V 6 bases and J 0 bases; bases outside gene matches: 9. Here the CDR3 reads CASRSARGHLNTEAFF. The CDR3 coding sequence is TGTGCCAGCAGGAGCGCCAGGGGGCACTTGAACACTGAAGCTTTCTTT.

There are many counts of this clonotype. V usage is TRBV12-3 or TRBV12-4 and J usage is TRBJ2-1; 11 bases fit TRBD2. CDR3 length equals 18 residues. V lost 11 bases, J lost 3 bases, and 18 bases stayed unmatched. The CDR3 bases are TGTGCCCCTACTAGAGTTAGCGGGGGGGCCGGATTCTACAATGAGCAGTTCTTC. It encodes CAPTRVSGGAGFYNEQFF.

This clonotype turned up a few times. The CDR3 sequence: CASSLRGALDQPQHF. The CDR3 nucleotides read TGTGCCAGCAGTTTACGGGGGGCCCTTGATCAGCCCCAGCATTTT. The chain joins TRBV28 to TRBJ1-5; TRBD1 is a possible D gene (6 bases). V was pared by 2 bases and J by 5 bases, with 13 bases between. Per germline, CDR1 MDHEN and CDR2 SYDVKM. The CDR3 consists of 15 residues.

At least ten counts were recorded for this clonotype. This chain's CDR3 is CASSPGPSDPKNIQYF. The CDR3 coding sequence is TGTGCCAGCAGCCCAGGGCCAAGTGATCCCAAAAACATTCAGTACTTC. V and J are TRBV5-6 and TRBJ2-4; perhaps TRBD1 as D (5 bases). The V gene's germline CDR1 is SGHDT and CDR2 YYEEEE. V was shortened by 4 bases and J by 2 bases, with 16 bases between the two germline ends. CDR3 size: 16 residues.

This clonotype was detected many times. The V and J genes are TRBV19 and TRBJ1-4; D unclear. Germline V gives CDR1 LNHDA, CDR2 SQIVND (reference sequence). V dropped 2 bases and J dropped 11 bases, with 6 bases sitting between them. This CDR3 region has 11 residues. The CDR3 DNA reads as TGTGCCAGTAGTATATCCGGGAAACTGTTTTTT. Translating it yields CASSISGKLFF.

The rearrangement links TRBV28 to TRBJ2-5; D is unclear. Deletions cut 2 bases from V and 2 bases from J, with 15 bases between. The CDR3 is 16 amino acids. Germline assignment: CDR1 MDHEN and CDR2 SYDVKM. CDR3 loop: CASSLEATEPQETQYF. The CDR3, as DNA: TGTGCCAGCAGTTTAGAGGCTACGGAACCACAAGAGACCCAGTACTTC.

With respect to this clonotype: A much larger clone is a single base away; this may be a read error. The V call is TRBV5-3, the J call TRBJ2-7, with 11 bases identical to TRBD1. TRBV5-3 is known as an ORF, though its function is uncertain. This CDR3 has 13 residues. Trimming took 8 bases from V and 6 from J; bases not matched to a gene: 7. For the CDR3, the DNA is TGTGCCAGCGGCTGGGGACAGGGGGGCGAGCAGTACTTC. Translated: CASGWGQGGEQYF.

The V gene is TRBV4-1, the J gene TRBJ2-7; 9 bases fit TRBD1. The CDR3 has 15 residues. The V gene's germline CDR1 is MGHRA and CDR2 YSYEKL. Trimming cost V 4 bases and J 2 bases; bases outside gene matches: 6. DNA of the CDR3: TGCGCCAGCAGCCGAGAACAGGGGGCACCCTACGAGCAGTACTTC. This gives the protein CASSREQGAPYEQYF.

This rearrangement joins TRBV12-3 or TRBV12-4 to TRBJ2-1, with 9 positions matching TRBD1. With V trimmed by 6 bases and J by 7 bases, 7 bases remained unmatched. The length of the CDR3 is 14 residues. The CDR3 loop reads CASRPGTGRNEQFF. The CDR3 bases are TGTGCCAGCAGACCCGGGACAGGGAGGAATGAGCAGTTCTTC.

Turning to this clonotype: The junction does not match germline at one end; this may be a read error. This CDR3 reads CAMGNSGNYEQCF. The CDR3 DNA is TGTGCCATGGGAAATAGCGGGAACTACGAGCAGTGCTTC. The chain uses TRBV10-3 and TRBJ2-7, with 8 bases identical to TRBD2. The CDR3 runs to 13 residues. Germline V CDR1 and CDR2: ENHRY, SYGVKD.

This clonotype was counted between two and nine times. The rearrangement joins TRBV27 to TRBJ1-4, with 9 nucleotides matching TRBD1. The CDR3 has 14 amino acids. The junction had 4 bases not matched to a gene; V was cut back by 6 bases and J by 5 bases. CDR1 is MNHEY, CDR2 SMNVEV, per germline (reference sequence). CDR3 in amino acids: CASRLTGGNEKLFF. DNA for the CDR3: TGTGCCAGCAGATTGACAGGGGGGAATGAAAAACTGTTTTTT.

This clonotype was seen ten or more times. The gene calls are TRBV29-1 and TRBJ2-3; 9 nucleotides line up with TRBD1. With V trimmed by 2 bases and J by 3 bases, 6 bases remained unmatched. CDR1 SQVTM and CDR2 ANQGSEA come from the germline V gene. The CDR3 covers 15 residues. Written as DNA, the CDR3 is TGCAGCGTTGAACTACGGGACAGGGAAACAGATACGCAGTATTTT. Its translation: CSVELRDRETDTQYF.

Comment on this clonotype: Being one base from a much bigger clone, this may be a read error. The genes are TRBV7-9 and TRBJ2-2; a weak D match, TRBD1 (6 bases). With 4 bases removed from V and 5 bases from J, the gap between germline ends came to 11 bases. Germline V gene sequence: CDR1 SEHNR, CDR2 FQNEAQ (reference sequence). The CDR3 is 14 amino acids. CDR3 coding DNA: TGTGCCAGCAGCTCAGGGACAATGACCGGGGAGCTGTTTTTT. Protein: CASSSGTMTGELFF. The entire variable domain, with the rest obtained from reference TRBV7-9 and TRBJ2-2, is as follows: DTGVSQNPRHKITKRGQNVTFRCDPISEHNRLYWYRQTLGQGPEFLTYFQNEAQLEKSRLLSDRFSAERPKGSFSTLEIQRTEQGDSAMYLCASSSGTMTGELFFGEGSRLTVL.

This clonotype was picked up a small number of times. V and J are TRBV6-5 and TRBJ2-7, with 14 bases aligning to TRBD2. The germline V gene has CDR1 MNHEY and CDR2 SVGAGI. This CDR3 is built from 14 residues. The J segment lost 6 bases and the V segment lost 4 bases, leaving 2 bases of the junction unmatched. The CDR3 coding sequence is TGTGCCAGCAGTTCGGGGACTAGCGGGAGCGAGCAGTACTTC. Translation gives CASSSGTSGSEQYF.

The chain is built from TRBV18 and TRBJ2-3, with D perhaps matching TRBD2 (6 bases). Trimming shortened V by 6 bases and J by 0 bases, and 16 bases separated the two germline ends. Germline V gene sequence: CDR1 KGHSH, CDR2 LQKENI. The CDR3 covers 16 residues. CDR3 sequence reads: CASSQSGVASTDTQYF. The CDR3 coding sequence is TGTGCCAGCTCTCAATCGGGGGTCGCTAGCACAGATACGCAGTATTTT.

This clonotype was seen many times. The rearrangement links TRBV7-9 to TRBJ2-3, with no clear D. Germline CDR1 SEHNR, CDR2 FQNEAQ (reference sequence). Deletions cut 2 bases from V and 4 bases from J, with 4 bases between. The length of the CDR3 is 12 residues. The chain's CDR3 is CASSLWSDTQYF. The CDR3 region has the DNA TGTGCCAGCAGCTTATGGTCAGATACGCAGTATTTT.

This clonotype came up many times. V usage is TRBV29-1 and J usage is TRBJ2-5, with TRBD2 matching over 7 bases. The ends lost 7 bases at V and 3 bases at J; junction bases unmatched: 5. CDR1 SQVTM and CDR2 ANQGSEA come from the germline V gene. The CDR3 loop spans 12 amino acids. The CDR3 protein is CSARGLEETQYF. The CDR3 DNA reads TGCAGCGCTAGAGGACTAGAAGAGACCCAGTACTTC. Full variable domain (rest looked up from reference TRBV29-1 and TRBJ2-5): SAVISQKPSRDICQRGTSLTIQCQVDSQVTMMFWYRQQPGQSLTLIATANQGSEATYESGFVIDKFPISRPNLTFSTLTVSNMSPEDSSIYLCSARGLEETQYFGPGTRLLVL.

In the case of this clonotype: A clone one base away is much larger, so this may be a read error. The V gene is TRBV10-2, the J gene TRBJ1-1; D remains ambiguous. The CDR3 spans 13 residues. Germline lookup yields CDR1 WSHSY and CDR2 SAAADI. CDR3 residues: CASSDVQNTEALF. The CDR3 DNA is TGCGCCAGCAGTGATGTCCAGAACACTGAAGCTCTCTTT.

The chain combines TRBV21-1 with TRBJ2-7; the D call of TRBD1 is as the table states it, not checked on the DNA. TRBV21-1 is a recognized pseudogene. The CDR3 contains 13 residues. The CDR3 nucleotides are TGTGCCAGCAGGGACTGCCCCAACTACGAGCAGTACTTC. Amino acids: CASRDCPNYEQYF.

Concerning this clonotype: A single base separates this from a much larger clone, so it may be a read error. V and J are TRBV2 and TRBJ2-5; D uncertain. The CDR3 spans 13 residues. From germline, CDR1 is SNHLY and CDR2 FYNNEI. Between the trimmed V and J ends, which lost 6 bases and 1 base, there was a span of 9 bases. The CDR3 region is CASRDWFQETQYF. CDR3 nucleotides: TGTGCCAGCAGGGATTGGTTCCAAGAGACCCAGTACTTC.

In its sample, this clonotype was seen many times. The V call is TRBV5-4, the J call TRBJ2-7, with a tentative D call TRBD1 (5 bases). Germline CDR1 is SGHNT and CDR2 is YYREEE (reference sequence). The ends were cut back, 4 bases at V and 7 bases at J, with 12 bases in the middle. This CDR3 has 12 residues. CDR3 nucleotides: TGTGCCAGCAGCGGCGCAGGGTGGGAGCAGTACTTC. Its protein is CASSGAGWEQYF.

There are a few counts of this clonotype. The rearrangement joins TRBV4-1 to TRBJ2-7; 10 bases align to TRBD1. Losses at the gene ends were 1 base for V and 1 base for J; bases not matched to a gene: 1. Germline CDR1 is MGHRA and CDR2 is YSYEKL. CDR3 size: 15 residues. The CDR3 is CASSQVDRGSYEQYF. In DNA, the CDR3 is TGCGCCAGCAGCCAAGTGGACAGGGGGTCCTACGAGCAGTACTTC.